The next 17 T cell receptor beta chains were all read from a single sample in a study of chemoradiotherapy in HPV16-positive cancers (dated by TCRdb to between 2021 and 2024). Libraries were prepared through the immunoSEQ multiplex PCR assay. TCRdb took this table from immuneACCESS and kept in-frame rearrangements with V and J called. Such tables lack part of the clones; where checked against another copy, unresolved V genes explain under half of the gap, and the rest is unexplained. The sample table records over 7,000 clones; roughly nine tenths of these occur just once. The top ten clonotypes cover 3.5% to 4.5% of the sample. This specimen was taken from a patient who underwent chemoradiotherapy. Source of these receptors: a human donor with HPV-associated anogenital cancer.

The chain uses TRBV5-6 and TRBJ2-7, with unresolved D. The germline gives CDR1 SGHDT, CDR2 YYEEEE. This CDR3 spans 13 amino acids. The V end lost 2 bases, the J end lost 3 bases, and 9 bases lay between the germline ends. The DNA for the CDR3 is TGTGCCAGCAGCTTTTGGGGAAACTACGAGCAGTACTTC. The encoded protein is CASSFWGNYEQYF.

The V and J genes are TRBV27 and TRBJ2-5; no definite D call. Germline V CDR1 and CDR2: MNHEY, SMNVEV (reference sequence). The CDR3 totals 14 residues. Trimming pared 4 bases from V and 7 bases from J, leaving 16 bases between. CDR3 in amino acids: CASSSNGLTGTQYF. CDR3 in DNA: TGTGCCAGCAGTTCTAACGGCTTAACGGGGACCCAGTACTTC.

V gene TRBV18 combines with J gene TRBJ1-1; no clear D. In germline, CDR1 is KGHSH, CDR2 LQKENI. V gave up 4 bases and J gave up 1 base, with 10 bases separating them. The CDR3 consists of 14 residues. As DNA, the CDR3 is TGTGCCAGCTCACAACTACCTAAGAACACTGAAGCTTTCTTT. Amino acid sequence: CASSQLPKNTEAFF.

This chain uses TRBV27 with TRBJ2-1; TRBD1 aligns across 8 bases. Germline-derived CDR1 and CDR2 are MNHEY and SMNVEV (reference sequence). CDR3 length: 14 amino acids. J lost 6 bases, V lost 7 bases, and 8 bases had no gene match. The CDR3 DNA reads TGTGCCAGCAAAGGACAGGGTTTAGGCAATGAGCAGTTCTTC. This codes for CASKGQGLGNEQFF.

The rearrangement uses TRBV5-8 and TRBJ2-5; D might be TRBD2 (5 bases). This CDR3 has 14 amino acids. Germline CDR1 is SGHTS and CDR2 is YDEGEE. Trimming removed 0 bases at V and 5 bases at J, with 11 bases between. CDR3 sequence reads: CASSLGASWETQYF. CDR3 nucleotides: TGTGCCAGCAGCTTGGGGGCTAGCTGGGAGACCCAGTACTTC.

This chain links TRBV19 with TRBJ2-2; 8 bases fit TRBD2. CDR1 is LNHDA, CDR2 SQIVND, per germline (reference sequence). V was clipped by 5 bases and J by 5 bases; unmatched bases: 7. The CDR3 has 15 amino acids. CDR3 sequence reads: CASSRSGLVTGELFF. The CDR3 bases are TGTGCCAGTAGTCGCTCGGGACTAGTGACCGGGGAGCTGTTTTTT. The full variable domain, in which reference TRBV19 and TRBJ2-2 provide the parts outside the CDR3, is DGGITQSPKYLFRKEGQNVTLSCEQNLNHDAMYWYRQDPGQGLRLIYYSQIVNDFQKGDIAEGYSVSREKKESFPLTVTSAQKNPTAFYLCASSRSGLVTGELFFGEGSRLTVL.

For the CDR3, the DNA is TGTGCCAGCAGCCGACAGGGGGGGGACACTGAAGCTTTCTTT. Encoded protein: CASSRQGGDTEAFF. The V call is TRBV6-1, the J call TRBJ1-1; TRBD1 aligns across 9 bases. This CDR3 is built from 14 residues. Per the germline V gene, CDR1 is MNHNS and CDR2 is SASEGT. With 6 bases clipped from V and 3 bases from J, the junction kept 5 bases outside the gene matches.

The rearrangement joins TRBV29-1 to TRBJ2-7, with D possibly matching TRBD2 (5 bases). Germline CDR1 is SQVTM and CDR2 is ANQGSEA. With 1 base removed from V and 6 bases from J, the gap between germline ends came to 10 bases. The CDR3 spans 12 residues. The CDR3 nucleotides are TGCAGCGTTGAAGGTGGAGGTCGCGAGCAGTACTTC. This sequence encodes CSVEGGGREQYF.

The rearrangement uses TRBV7-6 and TRBJ2-3; D remains ambiguous. V shed 0 bases and J shed 1 base, with 5 bases lying between them. Germline CDR1 reads SGHVS; CDR2 reads FNYEAQ. The CDR3 has 14 residues. CDR3 bases: TGTGCCAGCAGCTTAGCCCCTGGCACAGATACGCAGTATTTT. It is translated as CASSLAPGTDTQYF.

The gene calls are TRBV7-9 and TRBJ1-1, with D hard to call. The CDR3 has 14 residues. CDR1 is SEHNR, CDR2 FQNEAQ, per germline (reference sequence). V was pared by 5 bases and J by 1 base, with 11 bases between. The CDR3 sequence is CASSKVGSNTEAFF. The CDR3 DNA is TGTGCCAGCAGCAAGGTGGGGTCGAACACTGAAGCTTTCTTT.

The rearrangement joins TRBV7-2 to TRBJ2-7; TRBD2 aligns across 9 bases. The CDR3 runs to 14 residues. V was clipped by 5 bases and J by 6 bases; unmatched bases: 8. In germline, CDR1 is SGHTA, CDR2 FQGNSA. The CDR3 region has the DNA TGTGCCAGCAGCCCCCGTAGCGGGGGTTTCGAGCAGTACTTC. Amino acids: CASSPRSGGFEQYF.

The rearrangement uses TRBV9 and TRBJ1-1; possible D gene TRBD1, 5 bases. Germline lookup yields CDR1 SGDLS and CDR2 YYNGEE. V lost 1 base and J 1 base, leaving 5 bases between the germline ends. CDR3 length equals 13 residues. CDR3 in amino acids: CASSVQGNTEAFF. The CDR3 nucleotides are TGTGCCAGCAGCGTACAGGGGAACACTGAAGCTTTCTTT.

This clone turned up a few times. V and J are TRBV19 and TRBJ1-5, with D tentatively TRBD1 (5 bases). The CDR3 length is 14 residues. Trimming took 3 bases from V and 3 from J, leaving 9 bases between them. Germline V gene lookup returns CDR1 LNHDA and CDR2 SQIVND (reference sequence). Here the CDR3 reads CASSIQGANQPQHF. In nucleotides, the CDR3 is TGTGCCAGTAGTATCCAAGGGGCCAATCAGCCCCAGCATTTT.

The J gene is TRBJ2-2, the V gene TRBV7-8, with D possibly TRBD2 on 5 matching bases. The CDR3 spans 13 residues. Between the trimmed V and J ends, which lost 5 bases and 6 bases, there was a span of 10 bases. The germline CDR1 and CDR2 sequences are SGHVS and FQNEAQ. This CDR3 reads CASSPGSAGELFF. CDR3 nucleotides: TGTGCCAGCAGCCCCGGTAGCGCCGGGGAGCTGTTTTTT. Using reference TRBV7-8 and TRBJ2-2 for the parts outside the CDR3, the full variable domain is GAGVSQSPRYKVAKRGQDVALRCDPISGHVSLFWYQQALGQGPEFLTYFQNEAQLDKSGLPSDRFFAERPEGSVSTLKIQRTQQEDSAVYLCASSPGSAGELFFGEGSRLTVL.

Of note for this clone: The junction shows a germline mismatch at one end, possibly a read error. The rearrangement links TRBV7-9 to TRBJ2-3, with TRBD2 identical over 9 bases. The germline V gene encodes CDR1 SEHNR and CDR2 FQNEAQ (reference sequence). This CDR3 is built from 14 residues. The CDR3 sequence: CASSLAGSTDTQYF. CDR3 nucleotide sequence: TGTGCCAGCAGCCTAGCGGGGAGCACAGATACGCAGTATTTT. Drawing the rest from reference TRBV7-9 and TRBJ2-3, the complete variable domain is DTGVSQNPRHKITKRGQNVTFRCDPISEHNRLYWYRQTLGQGPEFLTYFQNEAQLEKSRLLSDRFSAERPKGSFSTLEIQRTEQGDSAMYLCASSLAGSTDTQYFGPGTRLTVL.

The genes are TRBV6-1 and TRBJ1-6; D not resolved. Germline CDR1 and CDR2: MNHNS and SASEGT. The CDR3 is made up of 15 amino acids. Trimming shortened V by 6 bases and J by 3 bases, and 12 bases separated the two germline ends. The CDR3, as DNA: TGTGCCAGCAGCCTCGCAAGGGTCTATAATTCACCCCTCCACTTT. It specifies CASSLARVYNSPLHF.

The chain links TRBV7-9 to TRBJ1-2; D ambiguous. The CDR3 is 14 residues long. Trimming removed 5 bases at V and 5 bases at J, with 15 bases between. Germline V gene sequence: CDR1 SEHNR, CDR2 FQNEAQ (reference sequence). CDR3 sequence: CASSHTTSPYGYTF. CDR3 in DNA: TGTGCCAGCAGCCACACCACATCCCCTTATGGCTACACCTTC.